The rows below give T cell receptor beta chains drawn from one sample of a study of response to subunit inactivated influenza vaccine. TCRdb fed the RT-PCR reads into MiXCR, producing one record per CDR3 protein. Counted here are 500,000 or so distinct CDR3 sequences, about 15% occurring once; the ten biggest clones make up approximately 3%. The source material was CD4+ T cells sorted from PBMCs, sampled roughly 24 months after vaccination. Receptor source: a man between 50 and 70 years old who received an inactivated influenza vaccine. Both conserved end residues are part of each CDR3. Each record gives: V gene, J gene, D gene, clone size, CDR3 protein, CDR3 DNA. The D gene is left open where the match is weak. Size is omitted from some rows. Given values are once, few, many or a class for expanded clones.

>TRBV20-1|TRBJ1-1|.|many
CSAPDLNTEAFF
TGCAGTGCTCCGGACTTGAACACTGAAGCTTTCTTT
>TRBV24-1|TRBJ2-1|TRBD2|.
CATSVTSGRANEQFF
TGTGCCACCAGTGTAACTAGCGGGAGGGCCAATGAGCAGTTCTTC
>TRBV30|TRBJ2-1|.|few
CAWSVRNEQFF
TGTGCCTGGAGTGTGCGAAATGAGCAGTTCTTC
>TRBV20-1|TRBJ1-6|.|.
CSARSGNNSPLHF
TGCAGTGCTAGATCCGGGAATAATTCACCCCTCCACTTT
>TRBV6-2/TRBV6-3|TRBJ2-1|TRBD2|few
CASTQGLAGGYNEQFF
TGTGCCAGCACCCAAGGACTAGCGGGAGGCTACAATGAGCAGTTCTTC
>TRBV5-1|TRBJ2-3|.|many
CASSLAAGSTDTQYF
TGTGCCAGCAGCTTAGCGGCAGGGTCCACAGATACGCAGTATTTT
>TRBV4-2|TRBJ2-1|TRBD2|.
CASSQGERGVNEQFF
TGTGCCAGCAGCCAAGGTGAGCGGGGAGTGAATGAGCAGTTCTTC
>TRBV7-9|TRBJ2-5|.|.
CASSLMGAGQETQYF
TGTGCCAGCAGCTTAATGGGGGCAGGTCAAGAGACCCAGTACTTC
>TRBV19|TRBJ2-7|.|few
CASSIRDTYEQYF
TGTGCCAGTAGTATAAGGGATACCTACGAGCAGTACTTC
>TRBV14|TRBJ2-1|TRBD2|.
CASSQGTSFLHEQFF
TGTGCCAGCAGCCAAGGGACTAGTTTTCTTCATGAGCAGTTCTTC
>TRBV20-1|TRBJ2-1|TRBD2|few
CSASPPGLGTQFF
TGCAGTGCTAGTCCTCCGGGACTAGGGACGCAGTTCTTC
>TRBV12-3/TRBV12-4|TRBJ2-4|.|few
CASSLGTQGNIQYF
TGTGCCAGCAGTTTGGGCACCCAAGGAAACATTCAGTACTTC
>TRBV6-5|TRBJ2-1|.|few
CASSFRLGLNEQFF
TGTGCCAGCAGTTTTCGACTCGGGCTCAATGAGCAGTTCTTC
>TRBV20-1|TRBJ1-1|.|few
CSARDQFRQGTNTEAFF
TGCAGTGCTAGAGATCAATTTCGGCAGGGGACGAACACTGAAGCTTTCTTT
>TRBV5-6|TRBJ1-1|.|few
CASRQFLRDKNTEAFF
TGTGCCAGCAGACAATTTCTCCGGGACAAGAACACTGAAGCTTTCTTT
>TRBV20-1|TRBJ2-2|.|few
CSASNIANTGELFF
TGCAGTGCTAGTAACATCGCGAACACCGGGGAGCTGTTTTTT
>TRBV5-4|TRBJ2-3|TRBD2|.
CASSKLAGGDGTQYF
TGTGCCAGCAGCAAACTAGCGGGGGGAGATGGTACGCAGTATTTT
>TRBV5-1|TRBJ2-3|TRBD1|.
CASSLHGQGPDTQYF
TGCGCCAGCAGCTTGCATGGACAGGGGCCAGATACGCAGTATTTT
>TRBV11-2|TRBJ2-7|.|few
CASSLRNMGPETQTYEQYF
TGTGCCAGCAGCTTAAGAAATATGGGGCCTGAGACGCAGACCTACGAGCAGTACTTC
>TRBV4-3|TRBJ1-2|.|.
CASSQEISANYGYTF
TGCGCCAGCAGCCAAGAGATAAGCGCTAACTATGGCTACACCTTC
>TRBV12-3/TRBV12-4|TRBJ1-6|.|few
CASSGTISPLHF
TGTGCCAGCAGTGGGACAATTTCACCCCTCCACTTT
>TRBV20-1|TRBJ2-1|TRBD2|few
CSARDHTSGSYNEQFF
TGCAGTGCTAGAGATCATACTAGCGGGAGCTACAATGAGCAGTTCTTC
>TRBV7-2|TRBJ1-2|TRBD1|few
CASSLGQGGNYGYTF
TGTGCCAGCAGCTTAGGACAGGGGGGGAACTATGGCTACACCTTC
>TRBV10-2|TRBJ2-4|TRBD1|few
CASSDLVRDRGPAKNIQYF
TGCGCCAGCAGTGATTTGGTTCGGGACAGGGGCCCAGCCAAAAACATTCAGTACTTC
>TRBV7-2|TRBJ2-1|.|.
CASSFGVQNEQFF
TGTGCCAGCAGCTTTGGGGTACAAAATGAGCAGTTCTTC
>TRBV5-1|TRBJ1-2|.|.
CASSLGQDGYTF
TGCGCCAGCAGCTTGGGACAGGACGGCTACACCTTC
>TRBV6-2/TRBV6-3|TRBJ2-1|.|.
CASSKAKLEGGFF
TGTGCCAGCAGTAAGGCCAAACTAGAAGGGGGGTTCTTC
>TRBV20-1|TRBJ1-5|.|.
CSARRQGNQPQHF
TGCAGTGCTAGAAGGCAGGGAAATCAGCCCCAGCATTTT
>TRBV5-1|TRBJ1-4|.|few
CASSPVGQNEKLFF
TGCGCCAGCAGCCCCGTGGGGCAAAATGAAAAACTGTTTTTT
>TRBV12-3/TRBV12-4|TRBJ1-1|.|many
CASRSTGQSTEAFF
TGTGCCAGCAGGAGTACCGGACAGTCCACTGAAGCTTTCTTT
>TRBV2|TRBJ2-3|.|.
CASSGTWATDTQYF
TGTGCCAGCAGTGGGACGTGGGCTACAGATACGCAGTATTTT
>TRBV12-3/TRBV12-4|TRBJ1-2|.|.
CASSFSNYGYTF
TGTGCCAGCAGTTTCTCTAATTATGGCTACACCTTC
>TRBV28|TRBJ2-7|TRBD1|.
CASMGQGAVREQYF
TGTGCCAGCATGGGACAGGGGGCGGTGAGAGAGCAGTACTTC
>TRBV29-1|TRBJ2-7|.|few
CSVRDSYSYEQYF
TGCAGCGTTAGGGACTCCTACTCCTACGAGCAGTACTTC
>TRBV7-2|TRBJ2-7|.|.
CATDPGGAREQYF
TGTGCCACGGACCCGGGGGGCGCGAGGGAGCAGTACTTC
>TRBV5-6|TRBJ2-4|TRBD2|few
CASSTPGRDKNIQYF
TGTGCCAGCAGCACCCCGGGGAGGGACAAAAACATTCAGTACTTC
>TRBV20-1|TRBJ1-2|.|.
CSASTLGPGGYTF
TGCAGTGCTAGCACATTGGGACCGGGAGGCTACACCTTC
>TRBV5-1|TRBJ2-7|TRBD2|few
CASRLTSGEYEQYF
TGCGCCAGCAGGCTGACTAGCGGAGAATACGAGCAGTACTTC
>TRBV5-1|TRBJ1-4|TRBD1|.
CASSLQGGITNEKLFF
TGCGCCAGCAGCTTGCAGGGGGGCATCACTAATGAAAAACTGTTTTTT
>TRBV3-1|TRBJ2-5|TRBD1|.
CASSQLDRGETQYF
TGTGCCAGCAGCCAACTGGACAGGGGGGAGACCCAGTACTTC
>TRBV5-6|TRBJ2-5|.|many
CASSLPSKETQYF
TGTGCCAGCAGCTTGCCCAGCAAAGAGACCCAGTACTTC